This TCR beta chain comes out of a study of metastatic and nonmetastatic thyroid tumors (dated by TCRdb to about 2020). Looking at the study overall: The researchers compared repertoires between peripheral blood samples and tumor or nodule tissue samples from patients with malignant or benign thyroid disease.

On this clone itself: Its antigen specificity is not known. A much larger clone differs from this one at a single base, so this may be a read error.

Library preparation employed PCR. Sequencing took place on an Illumina HiSeq 4000. The TCR beta-chain CDR3 region of each patient was profiled by high-throughput sequencing. From the authors' description of their analysis: The researchers built a classifier to tell apart papillary thyroid cancer patients with distant metastasis, based on CDR3 differences among clinicopathological groups. The Shannon index was used to measure repertoire diversity, and the Morisita-Horn index was used to measure how similar tumor and blood repertoires were. TCRdb trimmed public reads at Q25 via fastp, called clones via MiXCR and kept in-frame beta chains. These V and J calls originate from TCRdb's pipeline instead of the authors' own analysis. The sample table holds almost 70,000 clones, of which approximately 15% were seen once. The ten largest make up approximately 7% of the sample. None of the patients had been given any treatment before thyroid surgery. Patient clinical samples collected from about 2011 to 2018 were retrospectively analysed using T-cell receptor beta sequencing.

The research as a whole found: TCR beta diversity was reported as significantly higher in malignant tumors than in benign nodules, in both blood and tumor samples.

Sequenced sample: blood. The origin of this receptor is a male donor with papillary thyroid cancer or a benign thyroid nodule (not recorded which). Some clones in this sample may be carry-over from other donors' samples.

The CDR3 region has the sequence CASSPRTSVYEQYF. The DNA sequence is given as TGTGCCAGCAGCCCAAGGACTAGTGTCTACGAGCAGTACTTC. The chain is made from TRBV9 and TRBJ2-7, with 7 junctional bases fitting TRBD2. Spanning cysteine to phenylalanine, the CDR3 consists of 14 amino acids. Solely the CDR3 DNA is kept, with 42 bases framed from the first base. The germline V gene yields SGDLS for CDR1 and YYNGEE for CDR2. V and J are trimmed by 4 bases and 3 bases, and the gene matches miss 7 bases of the junction. With the rest looked up from the reference TRBV9 and TRBJ2-7 genes rather than sequenced, the full variable domain is DSGVTQTPKHLITATGQRVTLRCSPRSGDLSVYWYQQSLDQGLQFLIQYYNGEERAKGNILERFSAQQFPDLHSELNLSSLELGDSALYFCASSPRTSVYEQYFGPGTRLTVT.